The 27 T cell receptor beta chains reported below all come from one sample, sequenced in a study of T cell responses to AZD1222 COVID-19 vaccine. Sequencing was performed with immunoSEQ multiplex PCR; in TCRdb, only in-frame clones are kept and a portion is missing. Of around 120,000 clones listed, around 92% are singletons. The sample here was peripheral blood, taken 28 days after the second AZD1222 dose. Source of these receptors: an adult who received the AZD1222 COVID-19 vaccine.

CDR3 region: CASSQGESSSYEQYF. The CDR3 DNA reads as TGTGCCAGCAGCCAGGGGGAGAGCAGTTCCTACGAGCAGTACTTC. The J gene is TRBJ2-7, the V gene TRBV3-1 (or the pseudogene TRBV3-2); D is tentatively TRBD1 or TRBD2 (5 bases each). CDR1 is LGHDT, CDR2 YNNKEL, per germline (reference sequence). Trimming cost V 3 bases and J 1 base, with 13 bases left between them. The CDR3 contains 15 residues.

The chain uses TRBV9 and TRBJ1-6; D gene uncertain. V was pared by 0 bases and J by 13 bases, with 11 bases between. The CDR3 runs to 13 residues. Germline V gives CDR1 SGDLS, CDR2 YYNGEE. The CDR3 nucleotides are TGTGCCAGCAGCGTAGGATCTGAGGATCCCCTCCACTTT. This sequence encodes CASSVGSEDPLHF.

The rearrangement uses TRBV7-6 and TRBJ2-5; either TRBD1 or TRBD2 may fit D (6 bases each). Germline V gives CDR1 SGHVS, CDR2 FNYEAQ. The CDR3 has 13 amino acids. V gave up 8 bases and J gave up 0 bases, with 10 bases separating them. The CDR3 spells CASHRDYQETQYF. CDR3 DNA: TGTGCCAGCCACAGGGACTACCAAGAGACCCAGTACTTC.

The genes are TRBV29-1 and TRBJ2-1; no firm D call. The CDR3 is 15 amino acids. V was shortened by 2 bases and J by 5 bases, with 16 bases between the two germline ends. Per the germline V gene, CDR1 is SQVTM and CDR2 is ANQGSEA. The CDR3 is CSVEKGMTNNNEQFF. In DNA form, the CDR3 reads TGCAGCGTTGAAAAGGGAATGACGAATAACAATGAGCAGTTCTTC.

This clone showed up just once. This rearrangement joins TRBV2 to TRBJ1-1; D uncertain. CDR3 size: 18 residues. CDR1 is SNHLY and CDR2 is FYNNEI in the germline V gene. Trimming removed 1 base from V and 0 bases from J, with 18 bases in between. This chain's CDR3 is CASSEDPRPARMNTEAFF. The CDR3 coding sequence is TGTGCCAGCAGTGAAGATCCGAGGCCAGCCAGGATGAACACTGAAGCTTTCTTT. The full variable domain, completed using reference TRBV2 and TRBJ1-1, is EPEVTQTPSHQVTQMGQEVILRCVPISNHLYFYWYRQILGQKVEFLVSFYNNEISEKSEIFDDQFSVERPDGSNFTLKIRSTKLEDSAMYFCASSEDPRPARMNTEAFFGQGTRLTVV.

CDR3 nucleotide sequence: TGTGCCAGCAGCCGATGGACTAGCGGGGACAATGAGCAGTTCTTC. It is translated as CASSRWTSGDNEQFF. The genes are TRBV3-1 (or the pseudogene TRBV3-2) and TRBJ2-1; 12 positions agree with TRBD2. With 4 bases clipped from V and 5 bases from J, the junction kept 3 bases outside the gene matches. The CDR3 length is 15 residues. The germline gives CDR1 LGHDT, CDR2 YNNKEL (reference sequence).

The chain joins TRBV13 to TRBJ1-4; tentatively, D is TRBD1 (5 bases). The CDR3 spans 14 residues. V dropped 5 bases and J dropped 10 bases, with 17 bases sitting between them. Germline CDR1 is PRHDT and CDR2 is FYEKMQ (reference sequence). The CDR3 DNA is TGTGCCAGCAGCCCCCGGGGCTTATGGGGAAAACTGTTTTTT. Protein: CASSPRGLWGKLFF.

The chain has TRBV5-8 and TRBJ1-6; 11 nucleotides agree with TRBD1. The CDR3 loop spans 19 amino acids. Germline loops: CDR1 SGHTS, CDR2 YDEGEE. J was trimmed by 4 bases and V by 0 bases; bases with no gene match: 9. The CDR3 DNA follows: TGTGCCAGCAGCTTGGTGTGGGGGACAGGGGGGACTTATAATTCACCCCTCCACTTT. Amino acids: CASSLVWGTGGTYNSPLHF.

CDR3 nucleotides: TGTGCCAGCAGTGTGGGCTACGTAGCGGGAGCGCCGGAGGAGCAGTTCTTC. Protein product: CASSVGYVAGAPEEQFF. The chain recombines TRBV25-1 with TRBJ2-1, with 9 bases fitting TRBD2. The CDR3 spans 17 residues. CDR1 is MGHDK, CDR2 SYGVNS, per germline. V trimming: 4 bases; J trimming: 10 bases; junction bases outside the gene matches: 17. The complete variable domain, with remaining parts taken from reference TRBV25-1 and TRBJ2-1, reads EADIYQTPRYLVIGTGKKITLECSQTMGHDKMYWYQQDPGMELHLIHYSYGVNSTEKGDLSSESTVSRIRTEHFPLTLESARPSHTSQYLCASSVGYVAGAPEEQFFGPGTRLTVL.

The chain couples TRBV27 to TRBJ1-1; D remains unclear. CDR1 is MNHEY, CDR2 SMNVEV, per germline (reference sequence). The CDR3 runs to 15 residues. Trimming cost V 1 base and J 1 base, with 10 bases left between them. The CDR3 nucleotides are TGTGCCAGCAGTTTATACCCAGTCGGGAACACTGAAGCTTTCTTT. Residues: CASSLYPVGNTEAFF.

The table lists this clone with a count of one. The chain joins TRBV19 to TRBJ2-6, with 8 bases lining up with TRBD1. The CDR3 has 17 amino acids. With V trimmed by 7 bases and J by 0 bases, 8 bases remained unmatched. Germline values: CDR1 LNHDA, CDR2 SQIVND (reference sequence). The DNA of the CDR3 is TGTGCCAGTAATCTGGGGACAGGTTTCTCTGGGGCCAACGTCCTGACTTTC. Translating it yields CASNLGTGFSGANVLTF.

The V call is TRBV18, the J call TRBJ2-1; 7 bases match TRBD2. This CDR3 is built from 15 residues. The germline gives CDR1 KGHSH, CDR2 LQKENI. The J segment lost 5 bases and the V segment lost 2 bases, leaving 6 bases of the junction unmatched. CDR3 protein: CASSPSGGLDNEQFF. The DNA for the CDR3 is TGTGCCAGCTCACCATCCGGGGGGTTGGACAATGAGCAGTTCTTC.

The V gene is TRBV2, the J gene TRBJ2-7, with D perhaps TRBD2 (6 bases). CDR3 length: 13 residues. Trimming stripped 7 bases from V and 5 bases from J, with 15 bases between. Germline V gene sequence: CDR1 SNHLY, CDR2 FYNNEI. The CDR3 reads CASTPGEMHEQYF. In DNA form, the CDR3 reads TGTGCCAGCACCCCGGGAGAGATGCACGAGCAGTACTTC.

V gene TRBV24-1 combines with J gene TRBJ1-2; 11 bases fit TRBD1. The length of the CDR3 is 18 residues. Germline CDR1 reads KGHDR; CDR2 reads SFDVKD. J gave up 4 bases and V 4 bases, and 13 bases lay outside the gene matches. The CDR3 coding sequence is TGTGCCACCAGTGACCCCAGGACAGGGGGCTCGGAATTCTATGGCTACACCTTC. It encodes CATSDPRTGGSEFYGYTF.

About this clone itself: Other DNA sequences in this sample translate to the same CDR3. The chain carries TRBV10-3 and TRBJ2-2; D is unclear. V lost 0 bases to trimming and J lost 0 bases, with 8 bases between them. The CDR3 covers 16 residues. CDR1 is ENHRY, CDR2 SYGVKD, per germline. CDR3 sequence: CAISESGGTNTGELFF. Here the CDR3 DNA reads TGTGCCATCAGTGAGTCTGGCGGAACGAACACCGGGGAGCTGTTTTTT.

The chain has TRBV5-1 and TRBJ1-2; possible D gene TRBD1, 6 bases. The ends were cut back, 4 bases at V and 3 bases at J, with 10 bases in the middle. Germline CDR1 reads SGHRS; CDR2 reads YFSETQ. The CDR3 covers 13 residues. As DNA, the CDR3 is TGCGCCAGCAGCGCGGACAGTTACTATGGCTACACCTTC. Translation: CASSADSYYGYTF. Combining the CDR3 with reference TRBV5-1 and TRBJ1-2 gives the whole variable domain KAGVTQTPRYLIKTRGQQVTLSCSPISGHRSVSWYQQTPGQGLQFLFEYFSETQRNKGNFPGRFSGRQFSNSRSEMNVSTLELGDSALYLCASSADSYYGYTFGSGTRLTVV.

CDR3 protein: CASSLKGARGNQPQHF. The CDR3 DNA is TGTGCCAGCAGTTTAAAAGGGGCCCGGGGCAATCAGCCCCAGCATTTT. The chain couples TRBV28 to TRBJ1-5; D is perhaps TRBD1 (5 bases). Germline V CDR1 and CDR2: MDHEN, SYDVKM. Trimming took 2 bases from V and 2 from J, leaving 13 bases between them. CDR3 length equals 16 residues.

This clone was recorded a few times. The rearrangement uses TRBV6-5 and TRBJ1-5; the D gene is possibly TRBD1 (6 bases). The germline V gene encodes CDR1 MNHEY and CDR2 SVGAGI. This CDR3 has 15 amino acids. V was trimmed by 6 bases and J by 7 bases, leaving 19 bases between them. The DNA of the CDR3 is TGTGCCAGCAGAGACGGGACACGGTCACGACAGCCCCAGCATTTT. This sequence encodes CASRDGTRSRQPQHF.

This clone was detected only once. J is TRBJ2-5 and V is TRBV11-3, with TRBD2 matching over 10 bases. The V and J ends lost 1 base and 1 base, in that order; junction bases with no gene match: 3. CDR3 length equals 16 residues. Per germline, CDR1 SGHNT and CDR2 YENEEA. The CDR3 DNA sequence: TGTGCCAGCAGCTTAGGGGCTAGCGGGGGCCAAGAGACCCAGTACTTC. This encodes CASSLGASGGQETQYF.

V and J are TRBV5-1 and TRBJ1-4; D remains unclear. Germline V gives CDR1 SGHRS, CDR2 YFSETQ. This CDR3 has 16 residues. The V gene lost 2 bases and the J gene lost 6 bases, with 17 bases spanning the gap. Written as DNA, the CDR3 is TGCGCCAGCAGCTTCGCCGGCGTGGCGATGGATGAAAAACTGTTTTTT. This sequence encodes CASSFAGVAMDEKLFF.

The V gene is TRBV7-8, the J gene TRBJ1-5; D gene ambiguous. The CDR3 length is 15 residues. The V end lost 0 bases, the J end lost 2 bases, and 8 bases lay between the germline ends. Germline assignment: CDR1 SGHVS and CDR2 FQNEAQ. The DNA for the CDR3 is TGTGCCAGCAGCTTAGCGGGTCAGGGCAATCAGCCCCAGCATTTT. As protein: CASSLAGQGNQPQHF.

The chain carries TRBV27 and TRBJ2-2; TRBD2 might be the D (6 bases). Germline CDR1 and CDR2: MNHEY and SMNVEV (reference sequence). The germline V and J ends were trimmed by 6 bases and 1 base, with 6 bases remaining between them. The CDR3 has 13 residues. The CDR3 is CASSGGNTGELFF. CDR3 bases: TGTGCCAGCAGCGGGGGGAACACCGGGGAGCTGTTTTTT.

This clone was seen only once. The rearrangement uses TRBV15 and TRBJ2-3; D call uncertain. Trimming removed 1 base from V and 4 bases from J, with 6 bases in between. CDR3 length: 13 residues. Germline V gene lookup returns CDR1 LNHNV and CDR2 YYDKDF (reference sequence). CDR3 loop: CATSRGQADTQYF. The CDR3 DNA is TGTGCCACCAGCAGAGGCCAGGCAGATACGCAGTATTTT. Full variable domain (outside the CDR3, taken from reference TRBV15 and TRBJ2-3): DAMVIQNPRYQVTQFGKPVTLSCSQTLNHNVMYWYQQKSSQAPKLLFHYYDKDFNNEADTPDNFQSRRPNTSFCFLDIRSPGLGDTAMYLCATSRGQADTQYFGPGTRLTVL.

The rearrangement links TRBV5-1 to TRBJ2-5, with D maybe TRBD2 (6 bases). Germline V gene lookup returns CDR1 SGHRS and CDR2 YFSETQ. The CDR3 is made up of 14 amino acids. Between the trimmed V and J ends, which lost 9 bases and 3 bases, there was a span of 18 bases. The CDR3 sequence: CATAPGLREETQYF. For the CDR3, the DNA is TGCGCCACCGCCCCGGGACTCCGAGAAGAGACCCAGTACTTC.

The chain has TRBV14 and TRBJ2-7; 9 bases map to TRBD1. V dropped 3 bases and J dropped 4; count of bases not matched to a gene: 4. CDR3 length equals 14 residues. The germline CDR1 and CDR2 sequences are SGHDN and FVKESK. CDR3 residues: CASSQTGGGYEQYF. The CDR3 DNA reads TGTGCCAGCAGCCAGACAGGGGGAGGATACGAGCAGTACTTC.

This clone was seen just once. The genes are TRBV3-1 (or the pseudogene TRBV3-2) and TRBJ1-1; D is perhaps TRBD1 (6 bases). Trimming left V 3 bases short and J 3 bases short, with 8 bases between. The CDR3 extends over 13 amino acids. Germline lookup yields CDR1 LGHDT and CDR2 YNNKEL (reference sequence). The CDR3 region has the DNA TGTGCCAGCAGCCAGGGGGCTCACACTGAAGCTTTCTTT. It translates to CASSQGAHTEAFF.

The chain employs TRBV2 and TRBJ1-2, with D possibly being TRBD1 (6 bases). This CDR3 is 14 amino acids long. From germline, CDR1 is SNHLY and CDR2 FYNNEI. The V end lost 2 bases, the J end lost 4 bases, and 11 bases lay between the germline ends. The DNA for the CDR3 is TGTGCCAGCAGTGAAAGTGGGGGCGGCTATGGCTACACCTTC. Protein product: CASSESGGGYGYTF. Full variable domain (missing parts from reference TRBV2 and TRBJ1-2): EPEVTQTPSHQVTQMGQEVILRCVPISNHLYFYWYRQILGQKVEFLVSFYNNEISEKSEIFDDQFSVERPDGSNFTLKIRSTKLEDSAMYFCASSESGGGYGYTFGSGTRLTVV.